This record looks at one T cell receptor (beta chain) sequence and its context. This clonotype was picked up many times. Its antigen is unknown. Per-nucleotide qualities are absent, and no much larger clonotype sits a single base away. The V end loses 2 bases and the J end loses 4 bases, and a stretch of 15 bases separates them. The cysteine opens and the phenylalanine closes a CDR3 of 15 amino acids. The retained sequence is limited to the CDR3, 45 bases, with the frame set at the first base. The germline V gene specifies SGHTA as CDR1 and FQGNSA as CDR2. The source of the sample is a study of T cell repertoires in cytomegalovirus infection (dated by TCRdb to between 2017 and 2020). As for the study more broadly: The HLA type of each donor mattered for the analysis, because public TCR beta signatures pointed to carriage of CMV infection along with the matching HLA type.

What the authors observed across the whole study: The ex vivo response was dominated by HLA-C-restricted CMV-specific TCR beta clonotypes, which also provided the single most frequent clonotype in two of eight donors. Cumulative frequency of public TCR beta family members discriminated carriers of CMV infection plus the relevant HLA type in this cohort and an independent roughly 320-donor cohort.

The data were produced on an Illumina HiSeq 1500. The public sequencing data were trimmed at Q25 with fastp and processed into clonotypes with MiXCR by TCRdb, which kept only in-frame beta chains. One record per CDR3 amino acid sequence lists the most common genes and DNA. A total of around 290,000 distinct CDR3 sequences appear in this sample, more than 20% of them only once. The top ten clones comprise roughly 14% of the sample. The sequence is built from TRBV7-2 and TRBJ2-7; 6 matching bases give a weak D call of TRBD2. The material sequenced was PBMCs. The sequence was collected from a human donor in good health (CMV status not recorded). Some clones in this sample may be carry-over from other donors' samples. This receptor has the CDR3 CASSLLSYSGYEQYF. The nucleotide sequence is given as TGTGCCAGCAGCTTATTATCTTATAGCGGATACGAGCAGTACTTC.